This TCR beta chain was identified during a study of T-cell reconstitution after alpha-beta-depleted transplantation in children. V was clipped by 3 bases and J by 6 bases, with 11 bases between them. CDR3 length: 13 residues. CDR1 SGHTA and CDR2 FQGTGA come from the germline V gene. As it was prepared, the TCRbeta library received unique molecular identifiers. Via MiXCR, TCRdb re-called the PCR reads, giving one row per CDR3 protein. The sample has some 310,000 distinct CDR3 sequences; approximately 20% are singletons. Study conclusions and caveats: Reports say that about two months after transplant, the alpha-beta T cells came out of several hundred graft clones that had expanded.

This clonotype was picked up a small number of times. Its antigen is still unknown. The clonotype originates from a male patient aged 10-17 years who had a stem cell transplant for acute lymphoblastic leukemia, so the T cells may come from the graft donor. The sample here was PBMCs, mostly from graft donor cells, taken 180 days after TCRalphabeta/CD19-depleted stem cell transplant. The chain combines TRBV7-3 with TRBJ1-1; D may be TRBD1 (5 bases). As DNA, the CDR3 is TGTGCCAGCAGCTTGTTCCGACAGTCTGAAGCTTTCTTT. This sequence encodes CASSLFRQSEAFF.